This T cell receptor beta chain was sequenced for a study of T cell changes during pregnancy in multiple sclerosis. The method was immunoSEQ multiplex PCR; TCRdb's version includes in-frame clones alone and lacks a portion of them. The repertoire consists of about 77,000 clones, with 85% to 95% occurring once and the leading ten covering approximately 2.8%. Germline CDR1 reads MGHDK; CDR2 reads SYGVNS. Trimming shortened V by 6 bases and J by 5 bases, and 10 bases separated the two germline ends. CDR3 length: 13 residues. The gene calls are TRBV25-1 and TRBJ2-2, with unresolved D. This receptor was taken from a female donor in good health, enrolled as a control in a pregnancy study. This sample comprised peripheral blood, obtained after pregnancy. CDR3 amino acids: CASSLTHTGELFF. Here the CDR3 DNA reads TGTGCCAGCAGCCTAACCCATACCGGGGAGCTGTTTTTT.